Listed below are T cell receptor beta chains from one sample, sequenced in a study of blood T cell repertoires in COVID-19. TCRdb's table, derived via immunoSEQ multiplex PCR, lists solely in-frame clones and lacks some. The sample yields about 170,000 clones, almost 85% seen once. Sample: peripheral blood. The receptors stem from a man aged 35-49 years who had recovered from COVID-19. CDR3s include the opening cysteine and the closing phenylalanine or tryptophan. The order of the fields is V gene, clone size, CDR3 protein. Size tells how often a clone was seen (once, few, many) or the class of an expanded clone, and some rows leave it out.

v_gene: TRBV10-3; abundance: NA; CDR3aa: CAISAGQTNHQGQYF
v_gene: TRBV9; abundance: NA; CDR3aa: CASSVDWDNSYEQYF
v_gene: TRBV12-5; abundance: NA; CDR3aa: CASGSSGLDEQFF
v_gene: TRBV6-5; abundance: many; CDR3aa: CASQRVPGELFF
v_gene: TRBV2; abundance: once; CDR3aa: CASSGEAGRTGELFF
v_gene: TRBV6-2/TRBV6-3; abundance: NA; CDR3aa: CASSLPLAGEGQFF
v_gene: TRBV5-5; abundance: few; CDR3aa: CASSGNRGGNYGYTF
v_gene: TRBV15; abundance: once; CDR3aa: CATSRDSVETQYF
v_gene: TRBV30; abundance: NA; CDR3aa: CAWSYRGGTGELFF
v_gene: TRBV7-8; abundance: NA; CDR3aa: CASSLGEASGGWETQYF
v_gene: TRBV7-2; abundance: NA; CDR3aa: CASSGDWGIDEQFF
v_gene: TRBV7-9; abundance: NA; CDR3aa: CASSLAWTSGTDTQYF
v_gene: TRBV24-1; abundance: NA; CDR3aa: CATSDAGTGEETQYF
v_gene: TRBV27; abundance: NA; CDR3aa: CASSFGGNPYNSPLHF
v_gene: TRBV2; abundance: few; CDR3aa: CASSGDSHEQYF
v_gene: TRBV20-1; abundance: NA; CDR3aa: CSARRETQYF
v_gene: TRBV19; abundance: NA; CDR3aa: CASSFLAGNTEAFF
v_gene: TRBV27; abundance: NA; CDR3aa: CASSYLGQQETQYF
v_gene: TRBV5-5; abundance: NA; CDR3aa: CASSSRGYEQYF
v_gene: TRBV7-2; abundance: once; CDR3aa: CASRSDRVLVDEQFF
v_gene: TRBV3-1/TRBV3-2; abundance: NA; CDR3aa: CASSQVFAGDLQETQYF
v_gene: TRBV4-2; abundance: NA; CDR3aa: CASSGQGGLVYGYTF
v_gene: TRBV5-1; abundance: NA; CDR3aa: CASRLSSTDTQYF
v_gene: TRBV24-1; abundance: NA; CDR3aa: CATSDVRVNTGELFF
v_gene: TRBV19; abundance: NA; CDR3aa: CASSQAGGDTQYF
v_gene: TRBV5-1; abundance: NA; CDR3aa: CASSLGTSSYNEQFF
v_gene: TRBV11-3; abundance: NA; CDR3aa: CASSSQGSNEQFF
v_gene: TRBV2; abundance: once; CDR3aa: CASNLLRVYTGELFF
v_gene: TRBV7-2; abundance: NA; CDR3aa: CASSLIRPEGTSTDTQYF
v_gene: TRBV9; abundance: NA; CDR3aa: CASSVASSLYNEQFF
v_gene: TRBV6-2/TRBV6-3; abundance: few; CDR3aa: CASSYSKDRGRNQPQHF
v_gene: TRBV18; abundance: NA; CDR3aa: CASADGQGSGQPQHF
v_gene: TRBV19; abundance: NA; CDR3aa: CASRSVGTDTQYF
v_gene: TRBV29-1; abundance: NA; CDR3aa: CSVRGLAYEQYF
v_gene: TRBV3-1/TRBV3-2; abundance: NA; CDR3aa: CASSPRTVAYEQYF
v_gene: TRBV4-3; abundance: NA; CDR3aa: CASSRSRGHNEQFF
v_gene: TRBV3-1/TRBV3-2; abundance: NA; CDR3aa: CASSRNVGQGTVDYGYTF
v_gene: TRBV25-1; abundance: NA; CDR3aa: CASSEGRAHPLNEQFF
v_gene: TRBV19; abundance: NA; CDR3aa: CASSIGWRDDQPQHF
v_gene: TRBV11-2; abundance: NA; CDR3aa: CASSFGATGELFF
v_gene: TRBV14; abundance: NA; CDR3aa: CASSQVVAGGDHNEQFF
v_gene: TRBV6-1; abundance: once; CDR3aa: CASRRTELHNEQFF
v_gene: TRBV6-5; abundance: NA; CDR3aa: CASSPYQSVLYEQYF